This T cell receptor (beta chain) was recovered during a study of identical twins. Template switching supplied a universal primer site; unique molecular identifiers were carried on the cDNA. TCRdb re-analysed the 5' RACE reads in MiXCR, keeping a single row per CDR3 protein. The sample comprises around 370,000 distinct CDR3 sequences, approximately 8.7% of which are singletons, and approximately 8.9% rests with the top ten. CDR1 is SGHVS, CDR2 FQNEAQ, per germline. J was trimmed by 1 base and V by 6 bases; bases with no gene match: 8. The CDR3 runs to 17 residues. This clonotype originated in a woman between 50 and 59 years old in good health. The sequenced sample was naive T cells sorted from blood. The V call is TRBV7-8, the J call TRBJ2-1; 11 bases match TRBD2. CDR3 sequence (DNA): TGTGCCAGCAGGCCACGACTAGCGGGACTATCCTACAATGAGCAGTTCTTC. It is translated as CASRPRLAGLSYNEQFF. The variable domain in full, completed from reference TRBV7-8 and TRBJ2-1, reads GAGVSQSPRYKVAKRGQDVALRCDPISGHVSLFWYQQALGQGPEFLTYFQNEAQLDKSGLPSDRFFAERPEGSVSTLKIQRTQQEDSAVYLCASRPRLAGLSYNEQFFGPGTRLTVL.